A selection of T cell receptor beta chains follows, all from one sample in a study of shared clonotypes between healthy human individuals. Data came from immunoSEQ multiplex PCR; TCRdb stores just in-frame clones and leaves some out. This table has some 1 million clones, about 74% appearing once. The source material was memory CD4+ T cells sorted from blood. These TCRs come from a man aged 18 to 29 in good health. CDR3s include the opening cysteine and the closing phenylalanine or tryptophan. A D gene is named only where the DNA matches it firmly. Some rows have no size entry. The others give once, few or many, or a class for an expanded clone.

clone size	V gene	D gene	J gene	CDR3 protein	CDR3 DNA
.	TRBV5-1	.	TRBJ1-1	CASSWGQGLNTEAFF	TGCGCCAGCAGCTGGGGACAAGGATTGAACACTGAAGCTTTCTTT
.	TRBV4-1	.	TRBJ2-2	CASSPEYGSANTGELFF	TGCGCCAGCAGCCCAGAATACGGGAGCGCGAACACCGGGGAGCTGTTTTTT
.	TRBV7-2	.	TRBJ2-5	CASSLEVGETQYF	TGTGCCAGCAGCTTAGAGGTTGGAGAGACCCAGTACTTC
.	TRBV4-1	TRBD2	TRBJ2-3	CASSQLAGGGDTQYF	TGCGCCAGCAGCCAACTAGCGGGGGGGGGAGATACGCAGTATTTT
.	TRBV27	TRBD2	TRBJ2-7	CASSSPSGGAYEQYF	TGTGCCAGCAGCTCCCCTAGCGGGGGGGCTTACGAGCAGTACTTC
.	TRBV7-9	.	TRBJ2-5	CASSSGETQYF	TGTGCCAGCAGCTCGGGGGAGACCCAGTACTTC
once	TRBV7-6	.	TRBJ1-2	CASSLSQGTYGYTF	TGTGCCAGCAGCTTAAGCCAGGGGACCTATGGCTACACCTTC
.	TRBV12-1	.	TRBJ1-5	CASRLTRGQTGNQPQHF	TGTGCCAGCAGACTGACCCGGGGTCAGACCGGGAATCAGCCCCAGCATTTT
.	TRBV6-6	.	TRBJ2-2	CASSQKDTGELFF	TGTGCCAGCAGTCAGAAGGACACCGGGGAGCTGTTTTTT
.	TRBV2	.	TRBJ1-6	CASRPGGNSPLHF	TGTGCCAGCAGACCGGGAGGGAATTCACCCCTCCACTTT
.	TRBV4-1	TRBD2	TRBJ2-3	CAARGDTNTDTQYF	TGCGCGGCGCGGGGGGACACCAACACAGATACGCAGTATTTT
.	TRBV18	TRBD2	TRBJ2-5	CASTQTAGVRETQYF	TGTGCCAGCACTCAAACTGCGGGGGTTCGAGAGACCCAGTACTTC
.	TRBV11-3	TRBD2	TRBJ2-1	CASSPRGEALYNEQFF	TGTGCCAGCAGCCCCCGGGGGGAAGCCCTGTACAATGAGCAGTTCTTC
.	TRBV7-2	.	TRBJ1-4	CASSSQGEKLFF	TGTGCCAGCAGTTCGCAGGGGGAAAAACTGTTTTTT
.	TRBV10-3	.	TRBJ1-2	CAISEMTAYGYTF	TGTGCCATCAGTGAAATGACAGCCTATGGCTACACCTTC
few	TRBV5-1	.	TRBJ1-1	CASSPGGGFTEAFF	TGCGCCAGCAGCCCAGGTGGGGGGTTCACTGAAGCTTTCTTT
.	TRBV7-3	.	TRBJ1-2	CASSFEGDYGYTF	TGTGCCAGCAGCTTCGAGGGGGACTATGGCTACACCTTC
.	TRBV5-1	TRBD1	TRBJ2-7	CASTTGQGGHEQYF	TGCGCCAGCACGACGGGACAGGGAGGCCACGAGCAGTACTTC
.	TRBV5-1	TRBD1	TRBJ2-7	CASSLGGGQGVHEQYF	TGCGCCAGCAGCTTGGGGGGTGGACAGGGAGTCCACGAGCAGTACTTC
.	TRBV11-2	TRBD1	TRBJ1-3	CASSFRDRSSGNTIYF	TGTGCCAGCAGCTTCCGGGACAGGAGCTCTGGAAACACCATATATTTT
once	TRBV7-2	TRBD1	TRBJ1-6	CASSTRDSLYSPLHF	TGTGCCAGCAGCACCCGGGACAGCTTGTATTCACCCCTCCACTTT
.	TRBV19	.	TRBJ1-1	CASTDGGRNTEAFF	TGTGCCAGTACCGATGGGGGGAGGAACACTGAAGCTTTCTTT
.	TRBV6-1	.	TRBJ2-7	CASSQLSGSYEQYF	TGTGCCAGCAGCCAACTAAGCGGCTCCTACGAGCAGTACTTC
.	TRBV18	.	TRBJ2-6	CASFALVEANVLTF	TGTGCCAGCTTCGCCCTAGTGGAGGCCAACGTCCTGACTTTC
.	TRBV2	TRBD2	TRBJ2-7	CASMSGRAYEQYF	TGTGCCAGCATGAGCGGGAGGGCGTACGAGCAGTACTTC
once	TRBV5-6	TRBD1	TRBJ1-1	CASSFQNRGTEAFF	TGTGCCAGCAGCTTCCAGAACAGGGGCACTGAAGCTTTCTTT
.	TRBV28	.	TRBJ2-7	CASTPGADPTSSYEQYF	TGTGCCAGCACCCCCGGGGCGGACCCAACCAGCTCCTACGAGCAGTACTTC
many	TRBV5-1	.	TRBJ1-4	CASSAGGTGRTNEKLFF	TGCGCCAGCAGCGCGGGGGGTACGGGCAGGACTAATGAAAAACTGTTTTTT
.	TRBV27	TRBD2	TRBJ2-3	CASSLVAGGLWTDTQYF	TGTGCCAGCAGTTTGGTAGCGGGAGGTTTGTGGACAGATACGCAGTATTTT
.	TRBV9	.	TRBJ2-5	CASSAGGNQETQYF	TGTGCCAGCAGCGCCGGCGGTAATCAAGAGACCCAGTACTTC
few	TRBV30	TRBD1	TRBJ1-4	CAWSQGGGEKLFF	TGTGCCTGGAGTCAGGGGGGTGGTGAAAAACTGTTTTTT
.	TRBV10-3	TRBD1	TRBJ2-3	CAISMDRDSTDTQYF	TGTGCCATCAGTATGGACAGGGACAGCACAGATACGCAGTATTTT
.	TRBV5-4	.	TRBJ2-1	CASSRGQNNEQFF	TGTGCCAGCAGCCGCGGACAGAACAATGAGCAGTTCTTC
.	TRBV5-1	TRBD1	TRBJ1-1	CASSPGTGNRMNTEAFF	TGCGCCAGCAGCCCCGGGACAGGGAACAGGATGAACACTGAAGCTTTCTTT
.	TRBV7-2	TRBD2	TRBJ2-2	CASSLGPTSSGELFF	TGTGCCAGCAGCTTAGGACCGACTAGCTCCGGGGAGCTGTTTTTT